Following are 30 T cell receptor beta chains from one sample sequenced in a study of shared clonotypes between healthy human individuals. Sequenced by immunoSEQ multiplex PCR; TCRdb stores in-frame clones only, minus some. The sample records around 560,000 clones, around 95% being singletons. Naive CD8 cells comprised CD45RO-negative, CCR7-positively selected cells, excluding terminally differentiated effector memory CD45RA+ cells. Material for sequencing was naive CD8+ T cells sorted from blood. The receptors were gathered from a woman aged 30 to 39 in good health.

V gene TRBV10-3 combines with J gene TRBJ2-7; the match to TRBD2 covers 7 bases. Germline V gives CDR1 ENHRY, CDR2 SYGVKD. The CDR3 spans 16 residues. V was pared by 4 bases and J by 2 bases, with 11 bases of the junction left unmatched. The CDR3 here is CAISAERSGVPYEQYF. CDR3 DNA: TGTGCCATCAGTGCGGAAAGGAGCGGGGTACCCTACGAGCAGTACTTC.

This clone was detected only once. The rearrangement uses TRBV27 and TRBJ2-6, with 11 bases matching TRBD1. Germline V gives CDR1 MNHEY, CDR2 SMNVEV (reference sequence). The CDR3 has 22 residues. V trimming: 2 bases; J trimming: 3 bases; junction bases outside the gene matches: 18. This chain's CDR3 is CASSLIGLGGQGAMLGANVLTF. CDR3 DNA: TGTGCCAGCAGTTTAATCGGTTTAGGTGGACAGGGGGCAATGCTTGGGGCCAACGTCCTGACTTTC. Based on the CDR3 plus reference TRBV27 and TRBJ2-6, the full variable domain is EAQVTQNPRYLITVTGKKLTVTCSQNMNHEYMSWYRQDPGLGLRQIYYSMNVEVTDKGDVPEGYKVSRKEKRNFPLILESPSPNQTSLYFCASSLIGLGGQGAMLGANVLTFGAGSRLTVL.

Here the CDR3 DNA reads TGTGCCAGCAGCCGAGGGACTAGCGGGAGTTACGAGCAGTACTTC. Translation: CASSRGTSGSYEQYF. V usage is TRBV7-2 and J usage is TRBJ2-7; 14 nucleotides line up with TRBD2. V dropped 5 bases and J dropped 4; count of bases not matched to a gene: 4. This CDR3 has 15 residues. Germline assignment: CDR1 SGHTA and CDR2 FQGNSA.

CDR3: CASSYGTGHYEQYF. In DNA, the CDR3 is TGTGCCAGCAGTTACGGGACAGGTCACTACGAGCAGTACTTC. The chain carries TRBV6-5 and TRBJ2-7; 8 nucleotides agree with TRBD1. V trimming: 2 bases; J trimming: 3 bases; junction bases outside the gene matches: 3. From germline, CDR1 is MNHEY and CDR2 SVGAGI. There are 14 residues in the CDR3.

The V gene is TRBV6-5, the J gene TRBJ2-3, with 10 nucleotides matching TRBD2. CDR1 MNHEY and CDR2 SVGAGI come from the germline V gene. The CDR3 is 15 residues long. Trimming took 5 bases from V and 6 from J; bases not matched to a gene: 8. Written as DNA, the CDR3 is TGTGCCAGCAGTCTAATCGCGGGACTAGCGGATACGCAGTATTTT. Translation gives CASSLIAGLADTQYF.

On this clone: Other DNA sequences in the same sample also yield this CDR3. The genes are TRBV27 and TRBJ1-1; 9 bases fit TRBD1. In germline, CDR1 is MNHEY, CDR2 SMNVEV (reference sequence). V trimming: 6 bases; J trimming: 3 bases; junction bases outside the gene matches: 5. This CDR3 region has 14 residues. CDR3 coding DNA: TGTGCCAGCAGCTTTCGACAGGGGGACACTGAAGCTTTCTTT. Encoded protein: CASSFRQGDTEAFF.

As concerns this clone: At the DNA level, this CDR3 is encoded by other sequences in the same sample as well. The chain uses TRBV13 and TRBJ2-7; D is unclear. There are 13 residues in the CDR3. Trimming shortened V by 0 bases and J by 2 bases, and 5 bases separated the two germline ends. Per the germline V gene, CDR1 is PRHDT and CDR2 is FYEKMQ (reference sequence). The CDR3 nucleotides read TGTGCCAGCAGCTTAGGCCGCGCCTACGAGCAGTACTTC. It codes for CASSLGRAYEQYF.

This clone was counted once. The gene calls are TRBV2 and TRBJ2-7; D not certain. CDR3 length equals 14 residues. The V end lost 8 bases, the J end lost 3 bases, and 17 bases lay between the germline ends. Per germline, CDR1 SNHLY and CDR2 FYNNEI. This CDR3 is CASLEGRGNYEQYF. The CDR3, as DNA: TGTGCCAGCCTCGAAGGCAGAGGAAACTACGAGCAGTACTTC. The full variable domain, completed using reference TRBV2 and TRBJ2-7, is EPEVTQTPSHQVTQMGQEVILRCVPISNHLYFYWYRQILGQKVEFLVSFYNNEISEKSEIFDDQFSVERPDGSNFTLKIRSTKLEDSAMYFCASLEGRGNYEQYFGPGTRLTVT.

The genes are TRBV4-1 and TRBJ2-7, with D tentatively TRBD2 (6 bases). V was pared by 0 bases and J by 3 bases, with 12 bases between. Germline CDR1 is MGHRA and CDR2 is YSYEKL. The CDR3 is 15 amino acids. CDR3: CASSQDAGSDYEQYF. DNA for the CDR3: TGCGCCAGCAGCCAAGACGCGGGATCGGACTACGAGCAGTACTTC.

Written as DNA, the CDR3 is TGTGCCAGCAGCCAGGGCGGGACAGGGGATAGCAAGACCCAGTACTTC. Protein sequence: CASSQGGTGDSKTQYF. The genes are TRBV14 and TRBJ2-5; TRBD1 matches at 10 bases. The CDR3 is made up of 16 amino acids. Germline V gives CDR1 SGHDN, CDR2 FVKESK. Germline trimming cut 3 bases from V and 6 bases from J; bases unmatched to any gene: 10.

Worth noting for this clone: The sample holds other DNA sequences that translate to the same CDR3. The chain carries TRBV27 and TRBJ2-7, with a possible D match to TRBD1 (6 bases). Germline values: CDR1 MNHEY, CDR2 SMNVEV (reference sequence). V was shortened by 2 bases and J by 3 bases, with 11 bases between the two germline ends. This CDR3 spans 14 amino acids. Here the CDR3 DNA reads TGTGCCAGCAGTTTACGAGGACAGAGCTACGAGCAGTACTTC. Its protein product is CASSLRGQSYEQYF.

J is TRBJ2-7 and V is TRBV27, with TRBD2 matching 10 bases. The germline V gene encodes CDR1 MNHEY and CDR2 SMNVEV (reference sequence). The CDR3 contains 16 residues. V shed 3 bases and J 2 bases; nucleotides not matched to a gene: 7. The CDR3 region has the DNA TGTGCCAGCAGTTTCCTCCCTAGCGGGAGTACCTACGAGCAGTACTTC. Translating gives CASSFLPSGSTYEQYF.

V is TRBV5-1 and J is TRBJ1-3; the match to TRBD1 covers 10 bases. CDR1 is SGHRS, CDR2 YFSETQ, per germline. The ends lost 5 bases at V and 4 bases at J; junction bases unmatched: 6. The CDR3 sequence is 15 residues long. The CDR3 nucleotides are TGCGCCAGCAGTTTTGACAGGGGGCTCGGAAACACCATATATTTT. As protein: CASSFDRGLGNTIYF.

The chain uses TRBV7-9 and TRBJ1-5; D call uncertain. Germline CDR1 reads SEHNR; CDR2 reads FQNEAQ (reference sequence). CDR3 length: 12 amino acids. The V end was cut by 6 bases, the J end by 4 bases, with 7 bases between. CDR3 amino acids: CASSVRNQPQHF. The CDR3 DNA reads TGTGCCAGCAGTGTCAGAAATCAGCCCCAGCATTTT. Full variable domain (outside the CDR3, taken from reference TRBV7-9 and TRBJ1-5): DTGVSQNPRHKITKRGQNVTFRCDPISEHNRLYWYRQTLGQGPEFLTYFQNEAQLEKSRLLSDRFSAERPKGSFSTLEIQRTEQGDSAMYLCASSVRNQPQHFGDGTRLSIL.

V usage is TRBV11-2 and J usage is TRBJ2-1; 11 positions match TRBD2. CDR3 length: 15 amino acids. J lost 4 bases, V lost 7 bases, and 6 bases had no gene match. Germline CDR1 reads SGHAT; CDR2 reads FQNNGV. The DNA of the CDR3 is TGTGCCAGCAAGGGGGGACTAGCGGTATACAATGAGCAGTTCTTC. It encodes CASKGGLAVYNEQFF.

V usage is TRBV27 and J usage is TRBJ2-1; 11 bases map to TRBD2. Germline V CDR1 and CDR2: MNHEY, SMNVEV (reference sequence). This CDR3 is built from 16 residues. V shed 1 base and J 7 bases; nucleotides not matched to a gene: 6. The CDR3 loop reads CASSLLGTSGSNEQFF. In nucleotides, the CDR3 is TGTGCCAGCAGTTTATTGGGCACTAGCGGGAGTAATGAGCAGTTCTTC.

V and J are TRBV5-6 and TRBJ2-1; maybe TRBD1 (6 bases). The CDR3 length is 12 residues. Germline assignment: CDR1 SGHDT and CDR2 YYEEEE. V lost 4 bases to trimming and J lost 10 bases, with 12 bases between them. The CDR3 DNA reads TGTGCCAGCAGCGCTACAGGGAGCGAGCAGTTCTTC. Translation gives CASSATGSEQFF.

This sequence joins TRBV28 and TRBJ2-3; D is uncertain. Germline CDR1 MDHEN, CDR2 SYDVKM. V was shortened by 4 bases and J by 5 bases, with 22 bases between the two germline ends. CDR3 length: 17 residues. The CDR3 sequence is CASSSLTTAIRGDTQYF. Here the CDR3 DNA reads TGTGCCAGCAGTTCGCTAACCACCGCCATAAGAGGAGATACGCAGTATTTT.

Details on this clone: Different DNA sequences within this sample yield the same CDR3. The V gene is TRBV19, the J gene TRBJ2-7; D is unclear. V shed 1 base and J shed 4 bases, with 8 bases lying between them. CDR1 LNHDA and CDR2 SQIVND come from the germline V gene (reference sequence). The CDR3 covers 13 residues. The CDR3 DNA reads TGTGCCAGTAGTATAGCACCTACATACGAGCAGTACTTC. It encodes CASSIAPTYEQYF.

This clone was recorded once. The CDR3 protein is CASSTEREETQYF. In DNA, the CDR3 is TGTGCCAGCAGCACGGAAAGGGAAGAGACCCAGTACTTC. The rearrangement links TRBV5-4 to TRBJ2-5, with D hard to call. The germline V gene encodes CDR1 SGHNT and CDR2 YYREEE (reference sequence). The V and J ends lost 4 bases and 3 bases respectively, with 10 bases between them. There are 13 residues in the CDR3.

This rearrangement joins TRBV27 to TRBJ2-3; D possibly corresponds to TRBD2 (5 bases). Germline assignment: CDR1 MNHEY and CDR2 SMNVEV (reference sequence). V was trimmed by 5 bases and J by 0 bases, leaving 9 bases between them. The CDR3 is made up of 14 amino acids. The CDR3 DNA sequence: TGTGCCAGCAGTACTAGGGAGAGCACAGATACGCAGTATTTT. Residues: CASSTRESTDTQYF.

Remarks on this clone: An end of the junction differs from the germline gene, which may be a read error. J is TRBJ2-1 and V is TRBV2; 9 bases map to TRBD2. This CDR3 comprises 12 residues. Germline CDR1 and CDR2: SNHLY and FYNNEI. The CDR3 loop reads CASTWTSADPLF. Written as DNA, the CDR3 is TGTGCCAGCACCTGGACTAGCGCCGACCCTCTCTTC.

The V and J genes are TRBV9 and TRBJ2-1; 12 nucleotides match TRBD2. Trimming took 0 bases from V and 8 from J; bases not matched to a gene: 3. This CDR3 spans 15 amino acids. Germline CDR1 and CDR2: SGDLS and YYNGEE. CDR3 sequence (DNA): TGTGCCAGCAGCGTAGGGACTAGCGGGATAGATGAGCAGTTCTTC. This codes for CASSVGTSGIDEQFF.

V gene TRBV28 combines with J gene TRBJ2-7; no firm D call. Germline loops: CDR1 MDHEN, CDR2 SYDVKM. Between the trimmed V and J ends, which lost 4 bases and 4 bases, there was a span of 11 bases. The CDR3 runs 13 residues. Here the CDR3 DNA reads TGTGCCAGCAGTTCCCGAAGAAGTTACGAGCAGTACTTC. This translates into CASSSRRSYEQYF. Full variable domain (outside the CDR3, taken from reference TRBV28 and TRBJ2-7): DVKVTQSSRYLVKRTGEKVFLECVQDMDHENMFWYRQDPGLGLRLIYFSYDVKMKEKGDIPEGYSVSREKKERFSLILESASTNQTSMYLCASSSRRSYEQYFGPGTRLTVT.

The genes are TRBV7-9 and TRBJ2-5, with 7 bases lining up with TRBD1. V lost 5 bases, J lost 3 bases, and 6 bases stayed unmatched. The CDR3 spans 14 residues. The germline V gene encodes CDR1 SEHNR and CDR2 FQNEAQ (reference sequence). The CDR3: CASSPWDRKETQYF. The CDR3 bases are TGTGCCAGCAGCCCATGGGACAGAAAAGAGACCCAGTACTTC. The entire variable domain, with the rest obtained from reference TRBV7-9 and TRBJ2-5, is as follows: DTGVSQNPRHKITKRGQNVTFRCDPISEHNRLYWYRQTLGQGPEFLTYFQNEAQLEKSRLLSDRFSAERPKGSFSTLEIQRTEQGDSAMYLCASSPWDRKETQYFGPGTRLLVL.

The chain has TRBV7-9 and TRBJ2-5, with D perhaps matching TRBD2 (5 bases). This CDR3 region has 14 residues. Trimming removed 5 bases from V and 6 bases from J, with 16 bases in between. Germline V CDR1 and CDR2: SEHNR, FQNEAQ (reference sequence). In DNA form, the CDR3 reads TGTGCCAGCAGCCCCCGGACTGGCGGGCAGACCCAGTACTTC. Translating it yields CASSPRTGGQTQYF.

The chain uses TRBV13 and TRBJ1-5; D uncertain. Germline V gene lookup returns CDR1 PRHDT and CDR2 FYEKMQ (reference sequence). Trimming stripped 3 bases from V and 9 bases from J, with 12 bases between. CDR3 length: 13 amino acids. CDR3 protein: CASSLSGGRPQHF. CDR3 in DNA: TGTGCCAGCAGCTTGTCGGGTGGAAGGCCCCAGCATTTT.

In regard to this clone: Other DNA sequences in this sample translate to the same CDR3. The CDR3 protein is CASSLVGGNYEQYF. The CDR3 coding sequence is TGTGCCAGCAGTTTAGTTGGGGGCAACTACGAGCAGTACTTC. This sequence joins TRBV27 and TRBJ2-7, with D maybe TRBD1 (6 bases). V shed 2 bases and J shed 3 bases, with 11 bases lying between them. This CDR3 region has 14 residues. Germline CDR1 and CDR2: MNHEY and SMNVEV (reference sequence).

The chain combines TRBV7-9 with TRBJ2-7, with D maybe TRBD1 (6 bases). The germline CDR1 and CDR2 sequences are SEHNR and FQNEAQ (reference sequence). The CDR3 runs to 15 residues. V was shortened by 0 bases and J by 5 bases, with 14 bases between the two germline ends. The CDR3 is CASSLALGAADEQYF. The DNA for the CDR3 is TGTGCCAGCAGCTTAGCGTTGGGGGCCGCAGACGAGCAGTACTTC.

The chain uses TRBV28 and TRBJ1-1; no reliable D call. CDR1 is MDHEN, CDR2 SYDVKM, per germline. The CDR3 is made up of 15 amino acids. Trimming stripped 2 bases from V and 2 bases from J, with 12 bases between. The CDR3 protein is CASSLMVRGNTEAFF. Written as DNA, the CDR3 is TGTGCCAGCAGTTTAATGGTCCGCGGAAACACTGAAGCTTTCTTT.